One T cell receptor beta chain is described in this entry. No antigen is known for it. These data are taken from a study of shared clonotypes between healthy human individuals. On the study more broadly: CD4 naive and CD4 memory each took three plates per donor, while CD8 naive took two and CD8 memory one.

General observations from the study: Shared clonotypes across all four donors exceeded non-shared ones in generation probability. Rarefaction curves obtained for sorted subsets showed sequencing incomplete despite large depth.

Trimming pared 4 bases from V and 5 bases from J, leaving 12 bases between. Per the germline V gene, CDR1 is SGHRS and CDR2 is YFSETQ. This CDR3 comprises 14 residues. Assay runs were performed at deep level. Data came from immunoSEQ multiplex PCR; TCRdb stores just in-frame clones and leaves some out. The sample contains about 2.4 million clones, 93% of which appear only once. Input material: naive CD4+ T cells from PBMCs. Indicated subset: CD45RA+ positively selected. The source of this sequence is a man in his late teens or twenties in good health. Some clones in this sample may be carry-over from other donors' samples. The chain carries TRBV5-1 and TRBJ1-4; D unresolved. CDR3 amino acids: CASSRSGRNEKLFF. CDR3 DNA: TGCGCCAGCAGCCGGAGTGGGCGAAATGAAAAACTGTTTTTT.